These T cell receptor beta chains were read from a single sample in a study of response to subunit inactivated influenza vaccine. TCRdb independently ran MiXCR on the RT-PCR reads; one entry per CDR3 protein. The sample has 550,000 to 800,000 distinct CDR3 sequences; about a sixth are singletons. The sample consisted of PBMCs from blood, taken 11 to 12 days after vaccination. Source of these receptors: a man in his fifties or sixties who received an inactivated influenza vaccine. Both conserved end residues are part of each CDR3. D genes are given only for firm matches. Clone size is not always given. Where it is, it says once, few, many or a class for expanded clones.

D gene	J gene	V gene	clone size	CDR3 DNA	CDR3 protein
.	TRBJ2-4	TRBV2	.	TGTGCCAGTTTAGGACGCCAAGAAGCCAAAAACATTCAGTACTTC	CASLGRQEAKNIQYF
.	TRBJ1-2	TRBV6-1	few	TGTGCCAGCAGTGACCTGGGGGCGCAAGGCTACACCTTC	CASSDLGAQGYTF
.	TRBJ2-7	TRBV24-1	.	TGTGCCACCAGTGATTTCACAGGCGAGCAGTACTTC	CATSDFTGEQYF
TRBD2	TRBJ2-2	TRBV7-9	.	TGTGCCAGCAGCTTTGGGACTAGCGGCCTCGGGGAGCTGTTTTTT	CASSFGTSGLGELFF
.	TRBJ2-1	TRBV2	.	TGTGCCAGCAGTGGACAGGGAGGGTACAGTGGTAACTTATACAATGAGCAGTTCTTC	CASSGQGGYSGNLYNEQFF
.	TRBJ1-5	TRBV25-1	.	TGTGCCAGCAGCCGAACGGGGGCGACTCAGCCCCAGCATTTT	CASSRTGATQPQHF
.	TRBJ2-1	TRBV7-2	.	TGTGCCAGCAGCTTAGAATATCTTTACAATGAGCAGTTCTTC	CASSLEYLYNEQFF
TRBD2	TRBJ2-2	TRBV20-1	many	TGCAGTGCTAGCACCCTAGCGGGAGGGAACACCGGGGAGCTGTTTTTT	CSASTLAGGNTGELFF
.	TRBJ2-1	TRBV20-1	few	TGCAGCGTCTCCCAGGGCAGATCCTACAATGAGCAGTTCTTC	CSVSQGRSYNEQFF
.	TRBJ1-6	TRBV11-2	.	TGTGCCAGCAGCCAAGGTTCCGGGGCCCTCCACTTT	CASSQGSGALHF
TRBD2	TRBJ2-5	TRBV6-1	.	TGTGCCAGCAGAGCTAGCGGGGGGGCCGGGGAGACCCAGTACTTC	CASRASGGAGETQYF
TRBD2	TRBJ2-3	TRBV7-2	.	TGTGCCAGCAGCTCTTTCATAGCGGGGGGCACAGATACGCAGTATTTT	CASSSFIAGGTDTQYF
.	TRBJ1-3	TRBV29-1	many	TGCAGCGTTGAGGGATTTGGAAACACCATATATTTT	CSVEGFGNTIYF
TRBD1	TRBJ2-7	TRBV20-1	many	TGCAGTGCTAGCCCTGGGACAGTACTTGACTACGAGCAGTACTTC	CSASPGTVLDYEQYF
.	TRBJ2-3	TRBV7-3	many	TGTGCCAGCAGCCTAACAGGGCCAGATACGCAGTATTTT	CASSLTGPDTQYF
.	TRBJ2-2	TRBV12-3/TRBV12-4	.	TGTGCCAGCAGTTATTACAGGAACACCGGGGAGCTGTTTTTT	CASSYYRNTGELFF
TRBD1	TRBJ1-6	TRBV9	few	TGTGCCAGCAGCGTAGGGGGACAGGGCCATTCACCCCTCCACTTT	CASSVGGQGHSPLHF
.	TRBJ1-1	TRBV7-9	many	TGTGCCAGCAGCTTTGGACATCTGAACACTGAAGCTTTCTTT	CASSFGHLNTEAFF
TRBD1	TRBJ1-4	TRBV10-3	.	TGTGCCACCCAAGGGACAGCAACTAATGAAAAACTGTTTTTT	CATQGTATNEKLFF
TRBD1	TRBJ2-7	TRBV28	.	TGTGCCACAGAGACAGGGGGAATCTACGAGCAGTACTTC	CATETGGIYEQYF
.	TRBJ2-7	TRBV6-2/TRBV6-3	once	TGTGCCAGCAGTTACGGGTCCCACGAGCAGTACTTC	CASSYGSHEQYF
.	TRBJ2-5	TRBV20-1	few	TGCAGTGCAATGAGGACAGCTCAAGAGACCCAGTACTTC	CSAMRTAQETQYF
TRBD1	TRBJ2-5	TRBV5-5	.	TGTGCCAGCAGCACGACAGGGGGGATCCCCGAGACCCAGTACTTC	CASSTTGGIPETQYF
.	TRBJ1-2	TRBV20-1	.	TGCAGTGCTAGATCTCTGCTCGGGCAGGAAGGCTACACCTTC	CSARSLLGQEGYTF
TRBD1	TRBJ2-7	TRBV20-1	.	TGCAGTGCTTGTGAGCACAGGGGGTACGAGCAGTACTTC	CSACEHRGYEQYF
.	TRBJ2-1	TRBV7-3	few	TGTGCCAGCAGCTTAAAGTCTAGCTCCAATGAGCAGTTCTTC	CASSLKSSSNEQFF
.	TRBJ1-3	TRBV24-1	.	TGTGCCACCAGTGAAACCGGCTCTGGAAACACCATATATTTT	CATSETGSGNTIYF
TRBD1	TRBJ1-3	TRBV5-4	.	TGTGCCAGCAGCCCCGGGACAGGGGTAGGAAACACCATATATTTT	CASSPGTGVGNTIYF
TRBD2	TRBJ2-2	TRBV5-1	many	TGTGCCAGCAGTCTAGCGGGGGGCTCCACCGGGGAGCTGTTTTTT	CASSLAGGSTGELFF
TRBD2	TRBJ2-3	TRBV20-1	.	TGCAGTGCAGGGGAAAGCGGGAGGACAGATACGCAGTATTTT	CSAGESGRTDTQYF
TRBD1	TRBJ1-5	TRBV4-2	many	TGTGCCAGCAGCCATCAGGGACAGGGTGGAGGTTGGCCCCAGCATTTT	CASSHQGQGGGWPQHF
TRBD2	TRBJ2-1	TRBV7-9	many	TGTGCCAGCAGCCCCCGGACTAGCGGGATTTCGAATGAGCAGTTCTTC	CASSPRTSGISNEQFF